The source of this TCR beta chain is a study of T cell responses to AZD1222 COVID-19 vaccine. To note about this clone: The antigen remains undetermined.

Sequenced by immunoSEQ multiplex PCR; TCRdb stores in-frame clones only, minus some. The table shows around 78,000 clones, with about nine tenths occurring only once. Combined were second doses at about 4 or about 12 weeks. Regarding the study as a whole: None of the repertoires were sampled until the peak T cell response had passed. Only a handful of AZD1222 recipients tested seropositive at baseline. In a largely white British group with more females than males, clonal diversity was possibly underestimated.

The length of the CDR3 is 14 residues. From germline, CDR1 is SNHLY and CDR2 FYNNEI. Trimming stripped 4 bases from V and 13 bases from J, with 22 bases between. The sample here was peripheral blood, taken 28 days after the second AZD1222 dose. This chain connects TRBV2 to TRBJ1-2; weak D call: TRBD1 (5 bases). This clonotype was obtained from an adult who received the AZD1222 COVID-19 vaccine. The DNA for the CDR3 is TGTGCCAGCAGTGGACAGCGAGATTTATTATCCCTCACCTTC. As protein: CASSGQRDLLSLTF.